This T cell receptor (beta chain) was identified in a study of T-cell reconstitution after alpha-beta-depleted transplantation in children. This clonotype was seen a few times. V shed 1 base and J shed 1 base, with 9 bases lying between them. Germline lookup yields CDR1 DFQATT and CDR2 SNEGSKA (reference sequence). The CDR3 is made up of 14 amino acids. Preparation of the TCRbeta library was carried out with unique molecular identifiers. MiXCR, applied by TCRdb to the PCR reads, yields one record per CDR3 protein. This sample carries around 400,000 distinct CDR3 sequences, just over 20% of them seen once, and the ten largest clones take around 4%.

The receptor comes from a human donor who donated a stem cell graft to a child with acute myeloid leukemia. The chain employs TRBV20-1 and TRBJ2-3; possibly TRBD2 for D (5 bases). The specimen was PBMCs from the stem cell graft donor, collected from the stem cell graft. CDR3 coding DNA: TGCAGTGCTAGAGCGGGAAAGCGCACAGATACGCAGTATTTT. Amino acid sequence: CSARAGKRTDTQYF.